This T cell receptor (beta chain) derives from a study of CD8 T cells in ankylosing spondylitis. Study-wide results and caveats: Clones linked with disease were CD8+ and fairly uncommon in the peripheral blood. A motif in TCR beta, a set of several highly homologous variants, appeared characteristic of ankylosing spondylitis blood.

Making the TCR beta libraries involved quantitative 5'-RACE with molecular barcodes. TCRdb processed the 5' RACE reads anew with MiXCR; each CDR3 protein has one entry. The table lists fewer than 550,000 distinct CDR3 sequences, approximately 5.3% of them singletons. This clonotype was observed at least ten times. Its specificity is not known. The clonotype originates from a male donor with ankylosing spondylitis. The sequenced material came from blood, either unsorted or a sorted T cell fraction (not recorded which).

CDR3 coding DNA: TGCGCCAGCAGCTTGCGGGGGCGAAGCTCTGGAAACACCATATATTTT. It specifies CASSLRGRSSGNTIYF. The chain links TRBV5-1 to TRBJ1-3, with a tentative D call TRBD1 (6 bases). The CDR3 is 16 amino acids. CDR1 is SGHRS, CDR2 YFSETQ, per germline. V was clipped by 1 base and J by 0 bases, with 11 bases between them.